These T cell receptor beta chains were read from a single sample in a study of blood T cells in healthy people across ages. TCRdb passed the 5' RACE reads through MiXCR, listing each CDR3 protein once. The profile shows roughly 700,000 distinct CDR3 sequences, about 52% of them singletons. Sequenced: blood. The receptor set was obtained from a woman aged 55-69 years in good health. The CDR3 runs from the conserved cysteine through the conserved F or W. A D gene is named only where the DNA matches it firmly. Expanded clones get a size class; other rows say once, few or many, or leave the size out.

v_gene,abundance,j_gene,d_gene,CDR3aa,CDR3nt
TRBV28,-,TRBJ2-7,TRBD2,CASSLALAGNEQYF,TGTGCCAGCAGTTTAGCCCTAGCGGGAAACGAGCAGTACTTC
TRBV4-2,-,TRBJ1-4,-,CASSQGNTGYNEKLFF,TGTGCCAGCAGCCAGGGAAACACAGGGTATAACGAAAAACTGTTTTTT
TRBV10-3,-,TRBJ1-5,-,CAIRIDSDQPQHF,TGTGCCATCAGGATCGACAGTGATCAGCCCCAGCATTTT
TRBV4-3,-,TRBJ2-1,TRBD2,CASSLSGRASDEQFF,TGCGCCAGCAGCCTTAGCGGGAGGGCCTCTGATGAGCAGTTCTTC
TRBV7-3,-,TRBJ2-3,-,CASSPDAADAPSTDTQYF,TGTGCCAGCAGCCCCGATGCCGCCGACGCACCGAGCACAGATACGCAGTATTTT
TRBV5-1,-,TRBJ2-3,-,CASSLVDDTDTQYF,TGCGCCAGCAGCTTGGTGGATGACACAGATACGCAGTATTTT
TRBV6-1,-,TRBJ2-1,TRBD2,CASRGLAGGHEQFF,TGTGCCAGCCGGGGACTAGCGGGGGGTCATGAGCAGTTCTTC
TRBV7-6,few,TRBJ2-7,TRBD1,CASSPGTGLPQYF,TGTGCCAGCAGCCCCGGGACAGGACTTCCTCAGTACTTC
TRBV6-2/TRBV6-3,-,TRBJ2-7,-,CASSSSLYEQYF,TGTGCCAGCAGTTCTTCCCTATACGAGCAGTACTTC
TRBV20-1,few,TRBJ2-4,-,CSARKGSKNIQYF,TGCAGTGCTAGGAAGGGATCCAAAAACATTCAGTACTTC
TRBV29-1,few,TRBJ2-1,-,CSVEGALGNYNEQFF,TGCAGCGTTGAAGGAGCCCTAGGGAACTACAATGAGCAGTTCTTC
TRBV9,-,TRBJ2-3,TRBD2,CASSDSGRGGDTQYF,TGTGCCAGCAGCGATAGCGGGAGAGGTGGAGATACGCAGTATTTT
TRBV4-3,-,TRBJ2-7,-,CASSQDGVASGNEQYF,TGCGCCAGCAGCCAAGATGGTGTGGCCTCCGGGAACGAGCAGTACTTC